This TCR beta chain was sequenced for a study of shared clonotypes between healthy human individuals. The protocol was immunoSEQ multiplex PCR, while the TCRdb copy is restricted to in-frame clones and leaves out a portion. The sample has around 1.1 million clones; around three quarters are singletons. V lost 4 bases and J 3 bases, leaving 14 bases between the germline ends. The CDR3 sequence is 14 residues long. Germline CDR1 is SGDLS and CDR2 is YYNGEE. Study observations and caveats: In contrast to clonotypes shared by all four donors, non-shared clonotypes had lower generation probabilities. A handful of donors showed sharing of roughly 5% of naive CD4 clonotypes. Generally, estimated richness proved larger in naive subsets than it did in memory subsets.

A note on this clone: The antigen is undetermined.

The sequenced material came from memory CD4+ T cells from PBMCs. The subset was: CD45RA-negative fraction. V usage is TRBV9 and J usage is TRBJ2-7; D not resolved. The sequence was obtained from a man aged 18 to 35 in good health. Some clones in this sample may be carry-over from other donors' samples. The CDR3 here is CASSPTPQYYEQYF. DNA for the CDR3: TGTGCCAGCAGCCCTACCCCGCAGTACTACGAGCAGTACTTC.